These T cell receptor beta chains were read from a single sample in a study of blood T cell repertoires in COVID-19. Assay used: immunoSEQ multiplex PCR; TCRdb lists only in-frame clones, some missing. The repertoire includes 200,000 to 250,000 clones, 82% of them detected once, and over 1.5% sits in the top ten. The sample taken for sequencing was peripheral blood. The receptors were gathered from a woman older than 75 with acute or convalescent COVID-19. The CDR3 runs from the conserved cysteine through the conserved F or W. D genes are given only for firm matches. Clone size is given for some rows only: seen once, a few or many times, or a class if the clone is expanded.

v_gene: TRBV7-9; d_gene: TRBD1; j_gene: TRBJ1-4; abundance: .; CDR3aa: CASERDRGNEKLFF; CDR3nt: TGTGCCAGCGAGCGGGACAGGGGGAATGAAAAACTGTTTTTT
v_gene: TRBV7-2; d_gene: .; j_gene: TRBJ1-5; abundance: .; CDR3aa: CASSQYRSQPQHF; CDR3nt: TGTGCCAGCAGCCAGTACAGAAGTCAGCCCCAGCATTTT
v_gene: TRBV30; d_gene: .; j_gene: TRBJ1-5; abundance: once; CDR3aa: CAWSMDSVLVSNQPQHF; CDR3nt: TGTGCCTGGAGTATGGACAGTGTTTTGGTGAGCAATCAGCCCCAGCATTTT
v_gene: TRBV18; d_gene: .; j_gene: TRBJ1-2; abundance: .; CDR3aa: CASSPPSLSNYGYTF; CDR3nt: TGTGCCAGCTCACCACCGTCTCTTTCTAACTATGGCTACACCTTC
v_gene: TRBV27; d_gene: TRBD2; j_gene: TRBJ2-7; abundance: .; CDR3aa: CASSSRTSGRYEQYF; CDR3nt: TGTGCCAGCAGTTCGAGGACTAGCGGGAGATACGAGCAGTACTTC
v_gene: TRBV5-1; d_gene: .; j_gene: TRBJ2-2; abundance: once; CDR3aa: CASSPGRENTGELFF; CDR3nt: TGCGCCAGCAGCCCTGGACGGGAGAACACCGGGGAGCTGTTTTTT
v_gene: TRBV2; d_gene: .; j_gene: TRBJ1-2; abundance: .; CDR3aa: CASRGGAGINYGYTF; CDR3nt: TGTGCCAGCAGGGGGGGGGCAGGGATTAACTATGGCTACACCTTC
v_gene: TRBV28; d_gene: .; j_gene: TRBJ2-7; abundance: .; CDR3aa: CASSFTLDTGSGIDEQYF; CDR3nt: TGTGCCAGCAGTTTTACCTTGGACACAGGCTCGGGTATAGACGAGCAGTACTTC
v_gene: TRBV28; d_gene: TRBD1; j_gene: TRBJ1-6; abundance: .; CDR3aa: CASSPGGTGSFRTSPLHF; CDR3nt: TGTGCCAGCAGTCCGGGCGGGACAGGCTCTTTTAGGACTTCACCCCTCCACTTT
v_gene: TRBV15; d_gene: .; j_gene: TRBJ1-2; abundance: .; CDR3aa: CATSRPKWRSYGYTF; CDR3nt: TGTGCCACCAGCAGACCCAAGTGGAGGAGCTATGGCTACACCTTC
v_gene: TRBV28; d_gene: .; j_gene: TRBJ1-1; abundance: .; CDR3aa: CASGRLDGFF; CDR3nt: TGTGCCAGCGGTCGTCTAGATGGTTTCTTT
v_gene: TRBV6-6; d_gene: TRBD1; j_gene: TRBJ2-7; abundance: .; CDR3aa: CASSLTGNYEQYF; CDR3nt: TGTGCCAGCAGCTTGACAGGGAACTACGAGCAGTACTTC
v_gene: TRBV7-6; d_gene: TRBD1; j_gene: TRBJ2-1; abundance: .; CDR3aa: CASSPRGTGGGNEQFF; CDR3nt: TGTGCCAGCAGCCCGAGAGGGACAGGGGGGGGCAATGAGCAGTTCTTC
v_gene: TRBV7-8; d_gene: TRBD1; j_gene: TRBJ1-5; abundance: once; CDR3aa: CASSLDRGRGNQPQHF; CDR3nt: TGTGCCAGCAGCTTGGACAGGGGGCGAGGGAATCAGCCCCAGCATTTT
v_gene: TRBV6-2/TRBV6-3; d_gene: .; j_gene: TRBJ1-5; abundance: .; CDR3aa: CASSYSRGRGIYSNQPQHF; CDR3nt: TGTGCCAGCAGTTACTCGAGAGGCAGGGGAATCTATAGCAATCAGCCCCAGCATTTT
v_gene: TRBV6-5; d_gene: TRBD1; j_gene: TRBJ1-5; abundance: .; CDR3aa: CASSYDGDSDQPQHF; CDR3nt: TGTGCCAGCAGTTACGATGGGGACAGTGATCAGCCCCAGCATTTT
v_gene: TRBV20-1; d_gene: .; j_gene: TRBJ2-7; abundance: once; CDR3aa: CSASKEGRSYEQYF; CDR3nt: TGCAGTGCTAGTAAAGAGGGCCGCTCCTACGAGCAGTACTTC
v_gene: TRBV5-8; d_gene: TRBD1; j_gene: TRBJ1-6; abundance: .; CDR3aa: CASSFGQAPSPLHF; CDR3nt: TGTGCCAGCAGCTTCGGACAGGCCCCTTCACCCCTCCACTTT
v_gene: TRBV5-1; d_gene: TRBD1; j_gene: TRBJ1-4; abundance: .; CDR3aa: CASSRGLQGLNEKLFF; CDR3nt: TGCGCCAGCAGCAGGGGCTTACAGGGGTTAAATGAAAAACTGTTTTTT
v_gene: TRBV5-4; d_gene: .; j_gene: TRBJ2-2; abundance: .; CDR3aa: CASSLSLVLAENTGELFF; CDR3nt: TGTGCCAGCAGCTTGTCTTTGGTGCTCGCGGAGAACACCGGGGAGCTGTTTTTT
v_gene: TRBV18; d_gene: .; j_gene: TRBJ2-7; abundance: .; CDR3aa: CASSPQTYEQYF; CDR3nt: TGTGCCAGCTCACCGCAAACTTACGAGCAGTACTTC
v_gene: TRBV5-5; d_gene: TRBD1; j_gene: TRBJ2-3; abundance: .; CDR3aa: CASSLGRTGGTDTQYF; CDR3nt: TGTGCCAGCAGCTTGGGAAGGACAGGGGGCACAGATACGCAGTATTTT
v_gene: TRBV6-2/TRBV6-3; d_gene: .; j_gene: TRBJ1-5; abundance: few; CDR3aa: CASSPDRRALNQPQHF; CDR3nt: TGTGCCAGCAGTCCCGATCGGCGGGCCCTTAATCAGCCCCAGCATTTT
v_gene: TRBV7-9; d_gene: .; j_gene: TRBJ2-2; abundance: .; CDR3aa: CASSLYSRNTGELFF; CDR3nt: TGTGCCAGCAGCTTATATTCCAGGAACACCGGGGAGCTGTTTTTT
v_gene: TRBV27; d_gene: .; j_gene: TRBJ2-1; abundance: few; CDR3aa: CASTPEGTQRSWLNEQFF; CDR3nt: TGTGCCAGCACCCCGGAGGGTACCCAACGGTCCTGGCTAAATGAGCAGTTCTTC
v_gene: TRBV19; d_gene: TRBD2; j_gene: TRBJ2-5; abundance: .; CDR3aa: CASSKRGLAGGRTETQYF; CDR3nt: TGTGCCAGTAGTAAGAGGGGACTAGCGGGAGGGCGCACGGAGACCCAGTACTTC